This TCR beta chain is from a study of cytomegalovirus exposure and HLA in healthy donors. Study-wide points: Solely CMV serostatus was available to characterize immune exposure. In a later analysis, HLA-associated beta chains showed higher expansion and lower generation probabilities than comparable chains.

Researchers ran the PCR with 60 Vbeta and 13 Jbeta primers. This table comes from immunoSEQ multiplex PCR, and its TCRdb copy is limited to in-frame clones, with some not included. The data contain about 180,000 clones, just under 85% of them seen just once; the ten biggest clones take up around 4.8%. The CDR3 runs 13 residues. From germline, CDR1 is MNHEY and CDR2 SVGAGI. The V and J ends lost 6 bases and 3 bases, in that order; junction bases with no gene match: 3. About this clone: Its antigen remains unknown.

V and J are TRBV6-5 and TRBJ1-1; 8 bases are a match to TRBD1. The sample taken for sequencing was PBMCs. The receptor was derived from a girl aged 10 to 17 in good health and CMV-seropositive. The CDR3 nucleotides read TGTGCCAGCAGGTACAGGGGGTACACTGAAGCTTTCTTT. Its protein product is CASRYRGYTEAFF.